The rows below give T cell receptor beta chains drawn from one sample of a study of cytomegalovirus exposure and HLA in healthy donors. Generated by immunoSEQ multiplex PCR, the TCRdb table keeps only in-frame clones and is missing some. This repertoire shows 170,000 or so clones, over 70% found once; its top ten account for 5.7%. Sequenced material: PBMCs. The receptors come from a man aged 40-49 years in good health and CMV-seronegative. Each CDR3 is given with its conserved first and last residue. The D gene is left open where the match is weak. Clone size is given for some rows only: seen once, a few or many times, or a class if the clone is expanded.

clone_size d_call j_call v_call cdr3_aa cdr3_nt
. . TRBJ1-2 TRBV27 CASSPILTGPNYGYTF TGTGCCAGCAGTCCGATCCTGACAGGACCCAACTATGGCTACACCTTC
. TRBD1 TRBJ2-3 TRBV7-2 CASSFEDRPQYF TGTGCCAGCAGTTTTGAGGACAGGCCGCAGTATTTT
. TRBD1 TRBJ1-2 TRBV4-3 CASSQGSRGLYGYTF TGCGCCAGCAGCCAAGGGAGCAGGGGGCTTTATGGCTACACCTTC
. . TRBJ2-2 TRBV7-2 CASSLTRNTGELFF TGTGCCAGCAGCTTAACAAGGAACACCGGGGAGCTGTTTTTT
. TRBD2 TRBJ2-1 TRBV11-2 CASSVASGGNNEQFF TGTGCCAGCAGCGTCGCTAGCGGGGGCAACAATGAGCAGTTCTTC
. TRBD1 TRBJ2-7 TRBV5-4 CASSTDRGIEQYF TGTGCCAGCAGCACGGACAGGGGAATCGAGCAGTACTTC
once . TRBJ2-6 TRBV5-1 CASSLVAVPGANVLTF TGCGCCAGCAGCCTAGTAGCGGTTCCTGGGGCCAACGTCCTGACTTTC
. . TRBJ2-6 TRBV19 CASSIRQAGANVLTF TGTGCCAGTAGTATCCGACAGGCCGGGGCCAACGTCCTGACTTTC
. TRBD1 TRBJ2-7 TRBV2 CASTFGQGASYEQYF TGTGCCAGCACTTTCGGACAGGGGGCATCCTACGAGCAGTACTTC
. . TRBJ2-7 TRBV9 CASSPSSRVPEQYF TGTGCCAGCAGCCCATCATCCAGGGTACCGGAGCAGTACTTC
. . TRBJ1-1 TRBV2 CASSDVGEDTEAFF TGTGCCAGCAGTGATGTGGGAGAGGACACTGAAGCTTTCTTT
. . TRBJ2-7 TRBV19 CAGHSDSSHEQYF TGTGCCGGGCATTCCGACAGTTCCCACGAGCAGTACTTC
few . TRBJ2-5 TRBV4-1 CASSQTSRETQYF TGCGCCAGCAGCCAGACTAGTAGGGAGACCCAGTACTTC
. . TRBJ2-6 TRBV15 CATSSPGGSGANVLTF TGTGCCACCAGCAGCCCCGGGGGATCTGGGGCCAACGTCCTGACTTTC
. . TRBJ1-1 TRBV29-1 CSARDTGTEAFF TGCAGCGCTAGGGACACGGGGACTGAAGCTTTCTTT
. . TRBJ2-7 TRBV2 CASSVRDEQYF TGTGCCAGCAGCGTCAGGGACGAGCAGTACTTC
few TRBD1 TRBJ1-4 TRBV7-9 CASSLETGGEEKLFF TGTGCCAGCAGCCTAGAGACAGGGGGTGAGGAAAAACTGTTTTTT
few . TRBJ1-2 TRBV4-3 CASSRRAGKGYTF TGCGCCAGCAGCCGCAGGGCAGGGAAGGGCTACACCTTC
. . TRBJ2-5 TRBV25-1 CASRGGGGETQYF TGTGCCAGCAGGGGGGGAGGGGGAGAGACCCAGTACTTC
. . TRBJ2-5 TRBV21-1 CASSRGTEETQYF TGTGCCAGCAGCAGGGGGACAGAAGAGACCCAGTACTTC
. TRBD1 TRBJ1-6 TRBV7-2 CASSRTGVPLHF TGTGCCAGCAGCCGTACAGGGGTTCCCCTCCACTTT
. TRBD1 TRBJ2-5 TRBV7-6 CASSFDRGVGETQYF TGTGCCAGCAGCTTTGACAGGGGGGTCGGAGAGACCCAGTACTTC
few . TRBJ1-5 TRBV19 CASSRTGDQPQHF TGTGCCAGTAGTCGGACGGGAGATCAGCCCCAGCATTTT
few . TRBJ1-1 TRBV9 CASSAPGGVVNTEAFF TGTGCCAGCAGCGCTCCGGGGGGCGTAGTGAACACTGAAGCTTTCTTT
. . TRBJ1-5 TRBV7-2 CASSITGIQPQHF TGTGCCAGCAGTATAACAGGGATTCAGCCCCAGCATTTT
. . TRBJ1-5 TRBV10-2 CASSLRGGPQHF TGCGCCAGCAGCCTCAGGGGCGGGCCCCAGCATTTT
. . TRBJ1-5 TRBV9 CASSVGPGGYQPQHF TGTGCCAGCAGCGTAGGCCCGGGGGGATATCAGCCCCAGCATTTT
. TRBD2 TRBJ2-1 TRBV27 CASQIDGGNYNEQFF TGTGCCAGCCAGATCGACGGGGGGAACTACAATGAGCAGTTCTTC
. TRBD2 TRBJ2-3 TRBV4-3 CASSQAPGLASGGAADTQYF TGCGCCAGCAGCCAAGCCCCTGGGTTGGCTAGCGGGGGGGCAGCAGATACGCAGTATTTT
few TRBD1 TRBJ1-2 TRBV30 CAWRPDRGGYGYTF TGTGCCTGGAGGCCAGACAGGGGGGGCTATGGCTACACCTTC
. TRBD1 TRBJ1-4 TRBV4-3 CASSQGGTGRYATNEKLFF TGCGCCAGCAGCCAAGGGGGGACAGGGAGATATGCAACTAATGAAAAACTGTTTTTT
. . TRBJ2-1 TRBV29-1 CSSIAATYNEQFF TGCAGCTCAATAGCGGCCACCTACAATGAGCAGTTCTTC
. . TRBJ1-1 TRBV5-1 CASSALRGLNTEAFF TGCGCCAGCAGCGCCCTGAGGGGACTAAACACTGAAGCTTTCTTT
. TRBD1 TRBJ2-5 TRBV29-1 CSGGPGGQSETQYF TGCAGCGGCGGGCCAGGGGGACAGTCGGAGACCCAGTACTTC
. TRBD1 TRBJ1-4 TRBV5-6 CASSPTGVPNEKLFF TGTGCCAGCAGCCCGACAGGGGTTCCTAATGAAAAACTGTTTTTT
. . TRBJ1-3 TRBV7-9 CASSRVSGNTIYF TGTGCCAGCAGCCGCGTCTCTGGAAACACCATATATTTT
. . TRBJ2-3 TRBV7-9 CASSSQRVLRDTQYF TGTGCCAGCAGCTCTCAGAGGGTCCTTAGGGATACGCAGTATTTT